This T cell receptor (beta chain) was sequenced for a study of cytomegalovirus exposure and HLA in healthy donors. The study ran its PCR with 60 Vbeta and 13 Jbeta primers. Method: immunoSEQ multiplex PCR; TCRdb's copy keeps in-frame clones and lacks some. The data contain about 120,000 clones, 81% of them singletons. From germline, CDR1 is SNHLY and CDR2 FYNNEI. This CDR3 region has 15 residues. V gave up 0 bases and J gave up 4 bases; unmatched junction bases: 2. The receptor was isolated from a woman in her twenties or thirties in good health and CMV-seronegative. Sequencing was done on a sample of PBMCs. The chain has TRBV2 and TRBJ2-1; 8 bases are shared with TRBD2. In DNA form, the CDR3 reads TGTGCCAGCAGTGAAGCTAGCGGGGAATACAATGAGCAGTTCTTC. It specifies CASSEASGEYNEQFF.